This T cell receptor beta chain is drawn from a study of T-cell reconstitution after alpha-beta-depleted transplantation in children. Unique molecular identifiers were built into the TCRbeta library. TCRdb reprocessed the PCR reads with MiXCR, giving one entry per CDR3 protein. The sample lists hundreds of thousands of distinct CDR3 sequences; approximately 15% were seen once. CDR1 is SNHLY, CDR2 FYNNEI, per germline. The CDR3 has 15 amino acids. The V segment lost 4 bases and the J segment 5 bases; nucleotides outside the gene matches: 4. This clonotype was picked up a small number of times. The chain recombines TRBV2 with TRBJ2-2; 10 bases agree with TRBD1. The TCR was taken from a male patient aged 2-9 years who had a stem cell transplant for acute lymphoblastic leukemia, so the T cells may come from the graft donor. The sequencing here drew on PBMCs, mostly from graft donor cells, taken 360 days after TCRalphabeta/CD19-depleted stem cell transplant. DNA of the CDR3: TGTGCCAGCAGTGTTAGGACAGGGGGAACCGGGGAGCTGTTTTTT. Residues: CASSVRTGGTGELFF.